These 5 T cell receptor beta chains share one sample of origin, sequenced in a study of human T cells and chemical hapten exposure. TCRdb reprocessed the RACE reads via MiXCR and lists one record per CDR3 protein. The sample comprises under 100,000 distinct CDR3 sequences, over 9.5% of which are singletons, and around 5% rests with the top ten. Stated time point: patch test 2, 6 weeks after DPC sensitization. Treatment: therapeutic diphenylcyclopropenone sensitization with weekly scalp DPC. The sequenced sample was whole blood, obtained in connection with sensitization to the hapten diphenylcyclopropenone (DPC). The receptors come from a woman between 45 and 65 years old with alopecia areata. Some clones in this sample may be carry-over from other donors' samples.

This chain joins TRBV7-2 and TRBJ2-3, with no clear D. Looked up from germline, CDR1 is SGHTA and CDR2 is FQGNSA. The V gene lost 4 bases and the J gene lost 9 bases, with 14 bases spanning the gap. This CDR3 comprises 13 residues. The CDR3 DNA reads as TGTGCCAGCAGCTCATTCGTCTTCGGGACGCAGTATTTT. Translating gives CASSSFVFGTQYF.

This clonotype was seen ten or more times. This chain connects TRBV20-1 to TRBJ2-5; D is perhaps TRBD1 or TRBD2 (5 bases each). The V gene lost 3 bases and the J gene lost 4 bases, with 18 bases spanning the gap. Germline CDR1 is DFQATT and CDR2 is SNEGSKA (reference sequence). The CDR3 runs to 15 residues. In DNA, the CDR3 is TGCAGTGCTAGTTTGGGACCCACATTGGGAGAGACCCAGTACTTC. This codes for CSASLGPTLGETQYF.

The sample holds many counts of this clonotype. V usage is TRBV5-1 and J usage is TRBJ2-1; TRBD2 matches at 11 bases. This CDR3 is 17 amino acids long. Germline V gene sequence: CDR1 SGHRS, CDR2 YFSETQ. Unmatched junction bases numbered 12, after V lost 4 bases and J lost 6 bases. The CDR3 spells CASSLGGLGTSGNEQFF. CDR3 sequence (DNA): TGCGCCAGCAGCCTGGGGGGCCTCGGGACTAGCGGCAATGAGCAGTTCTTC. Using reference TRBV5-1 and TRBJ2-1 for the parts outside the CDR3, the full variable domain is KAGVTQTPRYLIKTRGQQVTLSCSPISGHRSVSWYQQTPGQGLQFLFEYFSETQRNKGNFPGRFSGRQFSNSRSEMNVSTLELGDSALYLCASSLGGLGTSGNEQFFGPGTRLTVL.

This clonotype occurred a few times. The gene calls are TRBV14 and TRBJ2-7; D may be TRBD1 (5 bases). Germline V lookup: CDR1 SGHDN, CDR2 FVKESK. V was shortened by 4 bases and J by 9 bases, with 19 bases between the two germline ends. CDR3 size: 14 residues. CDR3 residues: CASSPDSQPQGQYF. Here the CDR3 DNA reads TGTGCCAGCAGCCCCGACAGCCAGCCTCAGGGGCAGTACTTC.

Ten or more counts support this clonotype. J is TRBJ2-7 and V is TRBV7-9; D remains ambiguous. The CDR3 consists of 13 residues. V was cut by 8 bases and J by 7 bases, with 18 bases left in between. The V gene's germline CDR1 is SEHNR and CDR2 FQNEAQ (reference sequence). CDR3: CASSPSRFVEQYF. CDR3 DNA sequence: TGTGCCAGCTCCCCCTCCCGGTTCGTGGAGCAGTACTTC. The variable domain in full, completed from reference TRBV7-9 and TRBJ2-7, reads DTGVSQNPRHKITKRGQNVTFRCDPISEHNRLYWYRQTLGQGPEFLTYFQNEAQLEKSRLLSDRFSAERPKGSFSTLEIQRTEQGDSAMYLCASSPSRFVEQYFGPGTRLTVT.